A single sample is the source of the 32 T cell receptor beta chains below, sequenced in a study of cytomegalovirus exposure and HLA in healthy donors (dated by TCRdb to the late 2010s). Library preparation was by the immunoSEQ multiplex PCR assay. A mixture of 60 forward primers for TCR Vbeta segments and 13 reverse primers for TCR Jbeta segments was used in the multiplex PCR. As stored in TCRdb, this immuneACCESS dataset retains in-frame rearrangements with V and J assigned. A fraction of the clones does not appear; measured against another copy, unresolved V genes explain less than half of the discrepancy, and the remainder lacks a known reason. The sample includes 95,000 to 100,000 clones, with approximately 76% observed a single time. In total, the top ten clones hold approximately 4% of the sample. What was sequenced was PBMCs. These receptors all come from a man aged 35 to 55 in good health and CMV-seronegative.

The J gene is TRBJ1-1, the V gene TRBV14, with TRBD1 as a possible D gene (6 bases). The CDR3 is made up of 13 amino acids. Per the germline V gene, CDR1 is SGHDN and CDR2 is FVKESK. Trimming left V 4 bases short and J 4 bases short, with 10 bases between. DNA of the CDR3: TGTGCCAGCAGCCGGGCCAGGGGCACTGAAGCTTTCTTT. Amino acid sequence: CASSRARGTEAFF.

The gene calls are TRBV5-4 and TRBJ1-2; TRBD1 agrees at 11 bases. The V gene end was trimmed by 2 bases and the J gene end by 9 bases; junction bases not matched to a gene: 18. CDR3 length equals 18 residues. Germline lookup yields CDR1 SGHNT and CDR2 YYREEE (reference sequence). The CDR3 here is CASSFRGTGGLRPLSYTF. For the CDR3, the DNA is TGTGCCAGCAGCTTCCGAGGGACAGGGGGGTTGCGACCGCTTAGCTACACCTTC. Full variable domain (missing parts from reference TRBV5-4 and TRBJ1-2): ETGVTQSPTHLIKTRGQQVTLRCSSQSGHNTVSWYQQALGQGPQFIFQYYREEENGRGNFPPRFSGLQFPNYSSELNVNALELDDSALYLCASSFRGTGGLRPLSYTFGSGTRLTVV.

The chain recombines TRBV2 with TRBJ1-6, with a tentative D call TRBD1 (5 bases). Germline lookup yields CDR1 SNHLY and CDR2 FYNNEI. This CDR3 spans 14 amino acids. Trimming shortened V by 3 bases and J by 8 bases, and 11 bases separated the two germline ends. Here the CDR3 reads CASSDGTHDSPLHF. The CDR3 DNA reads TGTGCCAGCAGTGATGGGACTCATGATTCACCCCTCCACTTT.

The chain uses TRBV21-1 and TRBJ1-1; no DNA check was done on the table's D call, TRBD1. TRBV21-1 is annotated as a pseudogene. This CDR3 is built from 13 residues. CDR3 loop: CASRRTGDTEAFF. CDR3 nucleotide sequence: TGTGCCAGCAGGAGGACAGGCGACACTGAAGCTTTCTTT.

The sample holds one count of this clone. V is TRBV2 and J is TRBJ1-1, with D uncertain. V was shortened by 6 bases and J by 6 bases, with 14 bases between the two germline ends. From germline, CDR1 is SNHLY and CDR2 FYNNEI. This CDR3 has 13 amino acids. CDR3 loop: CASRSQASAEAFF. CDR3 coding DNA: TGTGCCAGCAGATCGCAGGCATCGGCTGAAGCTTTCTTT.

V usage is TRBV30 and J usage is TRBJ2-3; 10 bases are a match to TRBD2. Germline values: CDR1 GTSNPN, CDR2 SVGIG (reference sequence). J lost 11 bases, V lost 5 bases, and 10 bases had no gene match. The CDR3 runs to 13 residues. Here the CDR3 reads CAWGVAGGRGQYF. The CDR3 DNA reads as TGTGCCTGGGGGGTAGCGGGGGGCCGGGGGCAGTATTTT.

This chain connects TRBV13 to TRBJ1-1; D may be TRBD1 (6 bases). CDR3 length equals 16 residues. With 2 bases removed from V and 0 bases from J, the gap between germline ends came to 13 bases. Germline CDR1 PRHDT, CDR2 FYEKMQ (reference sequence). CDR3 sequence (DNA): TGTGCCAGCAGCTTATTGACAGGCGATCTGAACACTGAAGCTTTCTTT. As protein: CASSLLTGDLNTEAFF. Complete variable domain (other parts from reference TRBV13 and TRBJ1-1): AAGVIQSPRHLIKEKRETATLKCYPIPRHDTVYWYQQGPGQDPQFLISFYEKMQSDKGSIPDRFSAQQFSDYHSELNMSSLELGDSALYFCASSLLTGDLNTEAFFGQGTRLTVV.

This clone was picked up one time. The chain uses TRBV7-2 and TRBJ2-2; 9 nucleotides line up with TRBD2. The V segment lost 3 bases and the J segment 7 bases; nucleotides outside the gene matches: 6. This CDR3 contains 15 residues. Germline CDR1 is SGHTA and CDR2 is FQGNSA. Here the CDR3 reads CASSFRGGGGGELFF. DNA of the CDR3: TGTGCCAGCAGCTTTCGCGGGGGGGGTGGCGGGGAGCTGTTTTTT.

This clone is a singleton in its sample. V usage is TRBV7-4 and J usage is TRBJ2-7; 11 bases map to TRBD1. Trimming took 3 bases from V and 5 from J; bases not matched to a gene: 3. There are 14 residues in the CDR3. CDR1 is SGHVT, CDR2 SQSDAQ, per germline. CDR3 DNA: TGTGCCAGCAGCTTTGGACAGGGGGCCAACGAGCAGTACGTC. This translates into CASSFGQGANEQYV.

This clone was observed a few times. The chain employs TRBV7-2 and TRBJ2-7; 9 nucleotides align to TRBD2. The CDR3 sequence is 15 residues long. CDR1 is SGHTA, CDR2 FQGNSA, per germline. Losses at the gene ends were 1 base for V and 5 bases for J; bases not matched to a gene: 6. CDR3 sequence: CASSLDSLAGNEQYF. The CDR3 DNA reads as TGTGCCAGCAGCTTAGATAGTCTAGCGGGGAACGAGCAGTACTTC.

The chain combines TRBV2 with TRBJ2-7; 8 nucleotides match TRBD1. Germline CDR1 SNHLY, CDR2 FYNNEI. The V segment lost 6 bases and the J segment 4 bases; nucleotides outside the gene matches: 8. This CDR3 has 14 amino acids. The CDR3 bases are TGTGCCAGCAGAGACGGACAGGGCCTGTACGAGCAGTACGTC. It translates to CASRDGQGLYEQYV.

The chain has TRBV9 and TRBJ2-2; possible D gene TRBD1, 6 bases. Germline assignment: CDR1 SGDLS and CDR2 YYNGEE. This CDR3 region has 17 residues. The V end lost 3 bases, the J end lost 3 bases, and 18 bases lay between the germline ends. The CDR3 DNA follows: TGTGCCAGCAGCGCCCCTCCCGGGACACTAGACACCGGGGAGCTGTTTTTT. Its protein is CASSAPPGTLDTGELFF.

The V gene is TRBV6-5, the J gene TRBJ1-1; 9 bases align to TRBD1. Germline trimming cut 5 bases from V and 4 bases from J; bases unmatched to any gene: 5. The V gene's germline CDR1 is MNHEY and CDR2 SVGAGI. The CDR3 extends over 14 amino acids. The DNA for the CDR3 is TGTGCCAGCAGTAACAGGGGGCTGGTCACTGAAGCTTTCTTT. Its translation: CASSNRGLVTEAFF.

This clone has more than one count but fewer than ten. The genes are TRBV6-6 and TRBJ2-2, with D possibly matching TRBD1 (6 bases). The CDR3 has 16 amino acids. The V end was cut by 4 bases, the J end by 1 base, with 13 bases between. Germline CDR1 reads MNHNY; CDR2 reads SVGAGI (reference sequence). The CDR3 protein is CASSSWTALNTGELFF. CDR3 coding DNA: TGTGCCAGCAGTTCCTGGACAGCCTTGAACACCGGGGAGCTGTTTTTT.

V gene TRBV7-6 combines with J gene TRBJ1-2, with 7 nucleotides matching TRBD1. CDR1 is SGHVS and CDR2 is FNYEAQ in the germline V gene. The CDR3 sequence is 13 residues long. V was clipped by 3 bases and J by 5 bases; unmatched bases: 3. The CDR3 DNA reads as TGTGCCAGCAGCTTGGGGACAGCTTATGGCTACACCTTC. Protein product: CASSLGTAYGYTF.

The chain couples TRBV5-4 to TRBJ1-4; TRBD1 might be the D (5 bases). Germline V gives CDR1 SGHNT, CDR2 YYREEE (reference sequence). The V end was cut by 4 bases, the J end by 3 bases, with 13 bases between. This CDR3 contains 15 residues. In nucleotides, the CDR3 is TGTGCCAGCAGCCCATGGGGGGGGGCTAATGAAAAACTGTTTTTT. It codes for CASSPWGGANEKLFF.

The chain joins TRBV6-1 to TRBJ1-4; no clear D gene. V was clipped by 7 bases and J by 0 bases, with 12 bases between them. The CDR3 is made up of 15 amino acids. Germline V gene lookup returns CDR1 MNHNS and CDR2 SASEGT. The chain's CDR3 is CASKRYSPTNEKLFF. In nucleotides, the CDR3 is TGTGCCAGCAAGAGGTATTCCCCAACTAATGAAAAACTGTTTTTT.

This clone was detected only once. Here the CDR3 DNA reads TGTGCCAGCACTGGGGGGGACAATGAGCAGTTCTTC. Its protein product is CASTGGDNEQFF. This chain joins TRBV6-6 and TRBJ2-1; 7 positions match TRBD2. J lost 5 bases, V lost 7 bases, and 2 bases had no gene match. Germline CDR1 and CDR2: MNHNY and SVGAGI (reference sequence). The CDR3 spans 12 residues.

The J gene is TRBJ1-2, the V gene TRBV30; D is possibly TRBD1 (6 bases). The germline V gene has CDR1 GTSNPN and CDR2 SVGIG (reference sequence). V lost 0 bases and J lost 4, with 18 bases in between. The CDR3 covers 16 residues. The CDR3 is CAWSVYRDHHFYGYTF. In nucleotides, the CDR3 is TGTGCCTGGAGTGTATACAGGGACCATCATTTCTATGGCTACACCTTC.

The chain recombines TRBV7-9 with TRBJ2-2; TRBD2 agrees at 7 bases. The CDR3 extends over 15 amino acids. J gave up 2 bases and V 5 bases, and 5 bases lay outside the gene matches. CDR1 SEHNR and CDR2 FQNEAQ come from the germline V gene (reference sequence). In nucleotides, the CDR3 is TGTGCCAGCAGCCCGACTAGCCCCAACACCGGGGAGCTGTTTTTT. Translated, it gives CASSPTSPNTGELFF.

V gene TRBV10-1 combines with J gene TRBJ2-7; D might be TRBD1 (5 bases). Deletions cut 1 base from V and 0 bases from J, with 10 bases between. Germline-derived CDR1 and CDR2 are WNHNN and SYGVQD (reference sequence). The CDR3 has 15 amino acids. CDR3 nucleotide sequence: TGCGCCAGCAGTGAGTATAGGGGTAGCTCCTACGAGCAGTACTTC. It encodes CASSEYRGSSYEQYF.

The chain recombines TRBV29-1 with TRBJ2-5, with TRBD1 identical over 9 bases. This CDR3 contains 14 residues. With V trimmed by 5 bases and J by 5 bases, 9 bases remained unmatched. CDR1 SQVTM and CDR2 ANQGSEA come from the germline V gene. Written as DNA, the CDR3 is TGCAGCGTTACACAGGGGGCGCCCCTTGAGACCCAGTACTTC. Translation gives CSVTQGAPLETQYF.

The chain carries TRBV5-1 and TRBJ2-2, with D perhaps TRBD2 (6 bases). The CDR3 runs 15 residues. Germline assignment: CDR1 SGHRS and CDR2 YFSETQ. V was cut by 3 bases and J by 4 bases, with 13 bases left in between. The CDR3 is CASSSTGLITGELFF. The CDR3 region has the DNA TGCGCCAGCAGCTCCACGGGACTGATCACCGGGGAGCTGTTTTTT.

The rearrangement uses TRBV5-1 and TRBJ2-5, with TRBD1 matching 8 bases. V dropped 2 bases and J dropped 5; count of bases not matched to a gene: 5. The CDR3 runs 14 residues. Looked up from germline, CDR1 is SGHRS and CDR2 is YFSETQ. CDR3: CASSFETGEETQYF. The CDR3, as DNA: TGCGCCAGCAGCTTCGAGACAGGGGAGGAGACCCAGTACTTC. Using reference TRBV5-1 and TRBJ2-5 for the parts outside the CDR3, the full variable domain is KAGVTQTPRYLIKTRGQQVTLSCSPISGHRSVSWYQQTPGQGLQFLFEYFSETQRNKGNFPGRFSGRQFSNSRSEMNVSTLELGDSALYLCASSFETGEETQYFGPGTRLLVL.

The V call is TRBV7-9, the J call TRBJ1-1; D is ambiguous. V was cut by 3 bases and J by 8 bases, with 7 bases left in between. This CDR3 contains 11 residues. Germline V gives CDR1 SEHNR, CDR2 FQNEAQ (reference sequence). CDR3 residues: CASSFLQEAFF. The DNA of the CDR3 is TGTGCCAGCAGCTTCTTACAAGAAGCTTTCTTT.

The chain's CDR3 is CASSPGGQPQHF. The DNA for the CDR3 is TGTGCCAGCAGCCCCGGAGGGCAGCCCCAGCATTTT. V gene TRBV7-2 combines with J gene TRBJ1-5; D is unclear. The CDR3 contains 12 residues. V dropped 5 bases and J dropped 7 bases, with 9 bases sitting between them. Germline V gene data show CDR1 as SGHTA and CDR2 as FQGNSA.

This sequence joins TRBV19 and TRBJ1-2; TRBD1 aligns across 9 bases. The V gene's germline CDR1 is LNHDA and CDR2 SQIVND (reference sequence). Germline trimming cut 6 bases from V and 3 bases from J; bases unmatched to any gene: 11. The length of the CDR3 is 16 residues. The CDR3 spells CASSPKGQGGDYGYTF. CDR3 DNA: TGTGCCAGTAGCCCCAAGGGACAGGGAGGAGACTATGGCTACACCTTC.

J is TRBJ1-5 and V is TRBV10-2; TRBD1 agrees at 9 bases. J lost 1 base, V lost 6 bases, and 7 bases had no gene match. This CDR3 has 16 residues. In germline, CDR1 is WSHSY, CDR2 SAAADI. CDR3 region: CASRDGQGTSNQPQHF. Written as DNA, the CDR3 is TGCGCCAGCAGGGACGGACAGGGGACAAGCAATCAGCCCCAGCATTTT.

The rearrangement links TRBV10-2 to TRBJ2-3, with TRBD2 matching over 9 bases. The CDR3 has 16 residues. Per the germline V gene, CDR1 is WSHSY and CDR2 is SAAADI. Trimming cost V 1 base and J 4 bases; bases outside gene matches: 6. The CDR3 reads CASSEWGGGGADTQYF. CDR3 DNA: TGCGCCAGCAGTGAGTGGGGCGGGGGGGGAGCAGATACGCAGTATTTT.

V gene TRBV5-1 combines with J gene TRBJ2-1, with TRBD2 matching over 8 bases. The trim removed 3 bases at V and 4 bases at J, leaving 9 bases unmatched. The germline V gene has CDR1 SGHRS and CDR2 YFSETQ. This CDR3 is built from 16 residues. CDR3 in amino acids: CASSSNSGGAYNEQFF. The CDR3 DNA follows: TGCGCCAGCAGCTCGAACAGCGGGGGTGCGTACAATGAGCAGTTCTTC.

V usage is TRBV18 and J usage is TRBJ1-6, with TRBD1 identical over 9 bases. The CDR3 consists of 18 residues. Trimming removed 3 bases from V and 6 bases from J; junction bases left unmatched: 12. Germline values: CDR1 KGHSH, CDR2 LQKENI. CDR3 in DNA: TGTGCCAGCTCACCTCCGACAGGGGGGCCTTCGGGTAATTCACCCCTCCACTTT. This sequence encodes CASSPPTGGPSGNSPLHF.

Of note for this clone: The same CDR3 arises from other DNA sequences in this sample as well. The chain carries TRBV5-1 and TRBJ2-3, with 7 bases fitting TRBD2. Germline CDR1 reads SGHRS; CDR2 reads YFSETQ. V lost 2 bases and J lost 3; bases outside the gene matches: 6. The CDR3 covers 15 residues. This chain's CDR3 is CASSLSAGSTDTQYF. DNA for the CDR3: TGCGCCAGCAGCTTATCAGCGGGGAGTACAGATACGCAGTATTTT.